This T cell receptor beta chain was captured in a study of blood T cells in healthy people across ages. It was with a sample-barcoded 5' primer and a J-beta primer mix that a second PCR of about 6 to 12 cycles was run. TCRdb called the 5' RACE reads again in MiXCR, with one record for every CDR3 protein. The sample contains fewer than 800,000 distinct CDR3 sequences, approximately 49% of which appear only once. The CDR3 is 13 residues long. Germline V gene lookup returns CDR1 SGHAT and CDR2 FQDESV (reference sequence). The V and J ends lost 3 bases and 2 bases respectively, with 8 bases between them.

Sequenced sample: blood. The V gene is TRBV11-1, the J gene TRBJ2-7, with D uncertain. The source of this sequence is an older woman in good health. CDR3 sequence (DNA): TGTGCCAGCAGCTTTGGAGTAGCCTACGAGCAGTACTTC. This codes for CASSFGVAYEQYF. The full variable domain, completed using reference TRBV11-1 and TRBJ2-7, is EAEVAQSPRYKITEKSQAVAFWCDPISGHATLYWYRQILGQGPELLVQFQDESVVDDSQLPKDRFSAERLKGVDSTLKIQPAELGDSAMYLCASSFGVAYEQYFGPGTRLTVT.